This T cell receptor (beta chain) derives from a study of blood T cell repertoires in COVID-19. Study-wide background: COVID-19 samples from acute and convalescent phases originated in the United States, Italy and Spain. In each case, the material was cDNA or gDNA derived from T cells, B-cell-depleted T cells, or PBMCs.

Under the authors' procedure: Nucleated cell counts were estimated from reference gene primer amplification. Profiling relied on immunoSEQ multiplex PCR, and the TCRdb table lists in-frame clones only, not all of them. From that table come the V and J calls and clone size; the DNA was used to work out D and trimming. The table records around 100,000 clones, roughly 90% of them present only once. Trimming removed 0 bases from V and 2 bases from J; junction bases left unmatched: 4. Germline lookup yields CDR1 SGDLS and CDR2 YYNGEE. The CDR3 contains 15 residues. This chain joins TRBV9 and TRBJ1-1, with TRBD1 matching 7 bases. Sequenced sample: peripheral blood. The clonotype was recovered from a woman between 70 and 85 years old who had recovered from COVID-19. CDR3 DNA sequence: TGTGCCAGCAGCGTAGATACAGGGGTCAACACTGAAGCTTTCTTT. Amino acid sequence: CASSVDTGVNTEAFF.